The entry below describes one T cell receptor beta chain. Antigen unknown. This sample stems from a study of graft-versus-host responses after intestinal transplantation. General study points: Early post-transplant HvG declines showed an association with peak circulating GvH clone levels.

Sequenced by immunoSEQ multiplex PCR; TCRdb stores in-frame clones only, minus some. The repertoire holds over 90,000 clones, with roughly 91% as singletons. The CDR3 runs to 15 residues. J lost 8 bases, V lost 0 bases, and 8 bases had no gene match. Per germline, CDR1 SGDLS and CDR2 YYNGEE. Sequencing used unstimulated CD4+ T cells sorted from spleen or lymph node cells, obtained before transplant. The receptor was isolated from a human donor who was the organ donor for an intestinal transplant. V is TRBV9 and J is TRBJ1-3; 7 bases map to TRBD1. This CDR3 reads CASSVEQGRGDTIYF. The DNA for the CDR3 is TGTGCCAGCAGCGTAGAACAGGGGCGCGGGGACACCATATATTTT.